This T cell receptor beta chain comes out of a study of T cell changes during pregnancy in multiple sclerosis (dated by TCRdb to about 2019). At the level of the whole study: In women with multiple sclerosis, the researchers looked at how the T cell repertoire shifted as pregnancy progressed.

Remarks on this clone: Its antigen is not yet known. No quality values exist for individual bases; no much larger clone is one base distant.

The germline V gene gives CDR1 as SGDLS and CDR2 as YYNGEE. V loses 4 bases at its end and J loses 6 bases; junction bases beyond the gene matches: 8. The CDR3 goes from the cysteine to the phenylalanine over 17 residues. CDR3 DNA is the only sequence kept; it has 51 bases, read in frame from the first base. Preparation of the library involved the immunoSEQ multiplex PCR assay. Sourced from immuneACCESS, this table was stored by TCRdb with only in-frame sequences that have V and J called. A share of the clones is absent; for the studies checked, an unresolved V gene accounts for under half, and the remainder has no known explanation. The sample table shows over 35,000 clones, and approximately 94% are seen once. The ten largest clonotypes hold around 1.2% of the sample.

This receptor was taken from a female donor with multiple sclerosis, enrolled in a pregnancy study. This receptor chain uses TRBV9 and TRBJ2-2, and 14 bases in between align with TRBD2. The sample in question was peripheral blood, obtained before pregnancy. The CDR3 sequence is CASSTGLAGARAGELFF. The DNA sequence reads TGTGCCAGCAGCACGGGACTAGCGGGAGCGCGAGCCGGGGAGCTGTTTTTT. This CDR3, with the reference TRBV9 and TRBJ2-2 proteins standing in past its ends, gives the full variable domain DSGVTQTPKHLITATGQRVTLRCSPRSGDLSVYWYQQSLDQGLQFLIQYYNGEERAKGNILERFSAQQFPDLHSELNLSSLELGDSALYFCASSTGLAGARAGELFFGEGSRLTVL.